The 20 T cell receptor beta chains reported below all come from one sample, sequenced in a study of vaccination and CD4 T cells after COVID-19. Stated treatment: approximately nine-day PBMC culture with coronavirus spike peptide pools or control peptides (ViraFEST assay). The Oncomine TCR Beta short-read assay was applied to DNA of cultured CD4+ T cells. TCRdb passed the PCR reads through MiXCR, listing each CDR3 protein once. The repertoire holds about 27,000 distinct CDR3 sequences, with around 64% as singletons. Antigens of these TCRs are unknown. The source material was CD4+ T cells from blood, cultured in vitro, sampled after SARS-CoV-2 vaccination. Every receptor here comes from a human donor who received a COVID-19 vaccine.

The chain has TRBV6-1 and TRBJ2-7, with 7 bases fitting TRBD2. V lost 6 bases to trimming and J lost 4 bases; unmatched junction nucleotides: 9. CDR3 length equals 14 residues. Germline assignment: CDR1 MNHNS and CDR2 SASEGT. The CDR3 region is CASRIGREGYEQYF. The CDR3 nucleotides are TGTGCCAGCAGAATCGGCAGGGAGGGTTACGAGCAGTACTTC.

This sequence joins TRBV7-6 and TRBJ1-6; no firm D call. The CDR3 extends over 14 amino acids. The V gene lost 4 bases and the J gene lost 6 bases, with 10 bases spanning the gap. Looked up from germline, CDR1 is SGHVS and CDR2 is FNYEAQ. This chain's CDR3 is CASSSRVINSPLHF. The CDR3 DNA follows: TGTGCCAGCAGCTCCCGGGTTATTAATTCACCCCTCCACTTT.

V gene TRBV7-3 combines with J gene TRBJ2-3; D not resolved. V was shortened by 6 bases and J by 7 bases, with 11 bases between the two germline ends. CDR1 and CDR2 from the germline V gene are SGHTA and FQGTGA. There are 12 residues in the CDR3. The CDR3, as DNA: TGTGCCAGCAGTTCCTCAGGTTATACGCAGTATTTT. It specifies CASSSSGYTQYF.

This clonotype was recorded only once. The V and J genes are TRBV5-1 and TRBJ2-3, with D possibly being TRBD1 (5 bases). CDR1 and CDR2 (germline): SGHRS, YFSETQ. The CDR3 is 15 residues long. Between the trimmed V and J ends, which lost 0 bases and 2 bases, there was a span of 10 bases. The chain's CDR3 is CASSLGGAHTDTQYF. The CDR3 DNA is TGCGCCAGCAGCTTGGGTGGGGCACACACAGATACGCAGTATTTT.

The genes are TRBV19 and TRBJ1-5, with 8 bases fitting TRBD1. Per the germline V gene, CDR1 is LNHDA and CDR2 is SQIVND (reference sequence). The junction had 4 bases not matched to a gene; V was cut back by 5 bases and J by 1 base. This CDR3 has 15 residues. The CDR3 reads CASSYNRGSNQPQHF. For the CDR3, the DNA is TGTGCCAGTAGTTACAACAGGGGGAGCAATCAGCCCCAGCATTTT.

This clonotype was counted between two and nine times. The chain has TRBV6-1 and TRBJ2-3; 7 nucleotides agree with TRBD1. Germline-derived CDR1 and CDR2 are MNHNS and SASEGT. The CDR3 spans 15 residues. V was clipped by 9 bases and J by 1 base; unmatched bases: 10. CDR3 in DNA: TGTGCCAGTCGAACTTACAGGGGCGGCACAGATACGCAGTATTTT. The encoded protein is CASRTYRGGTDTQYF.

This rearrangement joins TRBV21-1 to TRBJ1-4; the table's D call, TRBD1, was not checked against the DNA. TRBV21-1 is flagged as a pseudogene. This CDR3 spans 21 amino acids. Written as DNA, the CDR3 is TGTGCCAGCAGCTATTCCGAGTCGTCGGGACAGGGAACCGCAACTAATGAAAAACTGTTTTTT. Its protein product is CASSYSESSGQGTATNEKLFF.

This chain links TRBV6-1 with TRBJ1-5; D remains ambiguous. The V and J ends lost 6 bases and 4 bases respectively, with 10 bases between them. This CDR3 is 13 amino acids long. Germline CDR1 and CDR2: MNHNS and SASEGT. The CDR3 loop is CASSWSRNQPQHF. In DNA form, the CDR3 reads TGTGCCAGCAGCTGGTCTAGGAATCAGCCCCAGCATTTT.

The chain carries TRBV5-4 and TRBJ1-2; a weak D match, TRBD1 (6 bases). Germline CDR1 reads SGHNT; CDR2 reads YYREEE (reference sequence). Deletions cut 2 bases from V and 7 bases from J, with 18 bases between. This CDR3 is built from 15 residues. The CDR3: CASSFARGGVSGYTF. CDR3 sequence (DNA): TGTGCCAGCAGCTTTGCGAGGGGGGGAGTGAGTGGCTACACCTTC.

The sample holds a few counts of this clonotype. This CDR3 reads CATSRGPGYNSPLHF. CDR3 coding DNA: TGTGCCACCAGCAGAGGCCCAGGGTATAATTCACCCCTCCACTTT. This rearrangement joins TRBV15 to TRBJ1-6, with a possible D match to TRBD1 (5 bases). The CDR3 is 15 amino acids. V shed 1 base and J shed 4 bases, with 8 bases lying between them. Germline lookup yields CDR1 LNHNV and CDR2 YYDKDF (reference sequence).

This sequence joins TRBV7-2 and TRBJ2-7; possible D gene TRBD1, 6 bases. This CDR3 comprises 18 residues. From germline, CDR1 is SGHTA and CDR2 FQGNSA. With 1 base removed from V and 3 bases from J, the gap between germline ends came to 22 bases. The CDR3 loop reads CASSLVFLSGAAHYEQYF. Written as DNA, the CDR3 is TGTGCCAGCAGCTTAGTATTTTTGTCAGGGGCGGCACACTACGAGCAGTACTTC.

V is TRBV20-1 and J is TRBJ2-3; D not resolved. The CDR3 length is 14 residues. Trimming took off 0 bases at V and 2 bases at J, with 9 bases between the two ends. Germline-derived CDR1 and CDR2 are DFQATT and SNEGSKA (reference sequence). The CDR3 DNA is TGCAGTGCTAGAGATCGACTTATCACAGATACGCAGTATTTT. This codes for CSARDRLITDTQYF.

The V call is TRBV5-4, the J call TRBJ2-3, with D hard to call. V shed 2 bases and J shed 0 bases, with 10 bases lying between them. The CDR3 extends over 15 amino acids. CDR1 SGHNT and CDR2 YYREEE come from the germline V gene (reference sequence). The CDR3 sequence is CASSFGPYSTDTQYF. The CDR3 DNA sequence: TGTGCCAGCAGCTTCGGGCCCTACAGCACAGATACGCAGTATTTT.

The chain has TRBV9 and TRBJ1-2; 7 nucleotides line up with TRBD1. CDR3 length: 18 residues. Germline assignment: CDR1 SGDLS and CDR2 YYNGEE. The junction had 18 bases not matched to a gene; V was cut back by 0 bases and J by 7 bases. The CDR3 is CASSVALGRGEPFGGYTF. CDR3 nucleotide sequence: TGTGCCAGCAGCGTAGCTTTGGGCAGGGGGGAGCCTTTTGGTGGCTACACCTTC.

The chain couples TRBV6-2 or TRBV6-3 to TRBJ2-2; TRBD2 aligns across 7 bases. The V and J ends lost 6 bases and 6 bases, in that order; junction bases with no gene match: 7. CDR1 and CDR2 from the germline V gene are MNHEY and SVGEGT. The CDR3 is 14 residues long. The CDR3 loop is CASSRDYVPGELFF. As DNA, the CDR3 is TGTGCCAGCAGCCGGGACTATGTCCCCGGGGAGCTGTTTTTT.

The sample holds a few counts of this clonotype. This chain joins TRBV24-1 and TRBJ1-2; the D is unclear. This CDR3 comprises 13 residues. Trimming shortened V by 5 bases and J by 4 bases, and 10 bases separated the two germline ends. Germline-derived CDR1 and CDR2 are KGHDR and SFDVKD. Here the CDR3 reads CATSARGGYGYTF. The DNA of the CDR3 is TGTGCCACCAGTGCAAGAGGTGGCTATGGCTACACCTTC.

The chain recombines TRBV6-4 with TRBJ2-1; 9 bases agree with TRBD1. Germline V gene sequence: CDR1 MRHNA, CDR2 SNTAGT. The CDR3 length is 16 residues. After removal of 5 bases from V and 6 bases from J, the junction contained 11 bases not matched to a gene. The CDR3 DNA reads TGTGCCAGCAGTCCCTCGGGCGGGACAGGGAGCAATGAGCAGTTCTTC. Residues: CASSPSGGTGSNEQFF.

The chain links TRBV25-1 to TRBJ1-4, with D hard to call. The CDR3 spans 15 residues. The ends were cut back, 6 bases at V and 4 bases at J, with 15 bases in the middle. Germline V lookup: CDR1 MGHDK, CDR2 SYGVNS. The CDR3 loop reads CASSLRQVHNEKLFF. The CDR3 DNA sequence: TGTGCCAGCAGCCTAAGGCAGGTACATAATGAAAAACTGTTTTTT.

This clonotype has more than one count but fewer than ten. The DNA for the CDR3 is TGTGCCAGCAGCTTAGGGGACGACTATGGCTACACCTTC. This translates into CASSLGDDYGYTF. The J gene is TRBJ1-2, the V gene TRBV7-3, with a weak D call TRBD1 (5 bases). Germline V gene lookup returns CDR1 SGHTA and CDR2 FQGTGA. V was pared by 2 bases and J by 3 bases, with 7 bases between. The CDR3 sequence is 13 residues long. Full variable domain (missing parts from reference TRBV7-3 and TRBJ1-2): GAGVSQTPSNKVTEKGKYVELRCDPISGHTALYWYRQSLGQGPEFLIYFQGTGAADDSGLPNDRFFAVRPEGSVSTLKIQRTERGDSAVYLCASSLGDDYGYTFGSGTRLTVV.

The chain joins TRBV25-1 to TRBJ2-6; D might be TRBD1 (6 bases). The CDR3 is 16 amino acids. CDR1 MGHDK and CDR2 SYGVNS come from the germline V gene. Between the trimmed V and J ends, which lost 3 bases and 0 bases, there was a span of 9 bases. DNA of the CDR3: TGTGCCAGCAGTGACAGGGGAAGCTCTGGGGCCAACGTCCTGACTTTC. The encoded protein is CASSDRGSSGANVLTF.